This TCR beta chain was found in a study of blood T cell repertoires in COVID-19 (TCRdb year 2020). For the wider study: Collaborator samples came from the United States, Italy and Spain and covered acute and convalescent phases of COVID-19. A de-identified subject ID, COVID-19 status, age in years and sex were almost always included in the sample metadata. Subjects who had been exposed to COVID-19, were actively infected with it, or had recovered from it provided the deeply sampled blood TCRbeta repertoires that made up the dataset. The repertoires were released in a freely available public database intended as a resource for research on the immune response to SARS-CoV-2. The prospective study material was composed of cDNA or gDNA derived from T cells, B-cell-depleted T cells, or PBMCs. The samples were drawn from two sources: the first 160 participants of the ongoing ImmuneRACE study, and 1,000 to 1,500 subjects contributed by 6 global collaborators. HLA class I and class II types, where available, came from metadata supplied by the sample provider rather than from assay-based typing.

Whole blood was collected in K2EDTA tubes by collaborating institutions according to the institutions' own protocols. For TCRbeta analysis, collaborators shipped samples as frozen whole blood, isolated PBMCs, or DNA extracted from either of those sample types. For CDR1 and CDR2, the germline V gene lists SGHRS and YFSETQ. The CDR3 runs 16 residues from the cysteine to the phenylalanine. Solely the CDR3 DNA is kept, with 48 bases framed from the first base. Germline trimming amounts to 4 bases on V and 4 bases on J, with 9 as the count of junction bases outside the gene matches. About this clone: Its antigen remains undetermined. Base qualities are not at hand, and no much larger clone is one base apart.

The immunoSEQ Assay, a bias-controlled multiplex PCR, was used to amplify TCRbeta CDR3 regions from genomic DNA. The original methods were these. Within the assay, amplification of reference gene primers was used to estimate how many nucleated cells each sample contained. Sequence reads were collapsed and filtered to measure the absolute abundance of every unique TCRbeta CDR3 rearrangement. For each sample, productive Simpson clonality was calculated as the square root of Simpson's diversity index over productive rearrangements. What TCRdb holds here is the immuneACCESS table cut down to in-frame rearrangements. Part of the clones is not present; checked against another copy, under half of the missing clones reflect an unresolved V gene, and the others are unexplained. The V and J calls and the clone size are those of that table, but D and trimming were determined from the DNA. This sample holds about 200,000 clones; approximately 84% were observed only once. The ten largest clones capture around 4.9% of the sample.

Here is what the overall study found, with its caveats: The amount of clinical and demographic metadata varied by source and participant and was provided uncurated.

The specimen was peripheral blood. This receptor was taken from a woman of 80 years or more with acute or convalescent COVID-19. Recombination linked TRBV5-1 to TRBJ2-1, with 9 bases aligning to TRBD1. The encoded CDR3 is CASSPTSGTGYNEQFF. The nucleotide sequence reads as follows: TGCGCCAGCAGCCCCACATCCGGGACAGGGTACAATGAGCAGTTCTTC. The full variable domain, with segments outside the CDR3 supplied by the reference TRBV5-1 and TRBJ2-1 proteins, appears as KAGVTQTPRYLIKTRGQQVTLSCSPISGHRSVSWYQQTPGQGLQFLFEYFSETQRNKGNFPGRFSGRQFSNSRSEMNVSTLELGDSALYLCASSPTSGTGYNEQFFGPGTRLTVL.